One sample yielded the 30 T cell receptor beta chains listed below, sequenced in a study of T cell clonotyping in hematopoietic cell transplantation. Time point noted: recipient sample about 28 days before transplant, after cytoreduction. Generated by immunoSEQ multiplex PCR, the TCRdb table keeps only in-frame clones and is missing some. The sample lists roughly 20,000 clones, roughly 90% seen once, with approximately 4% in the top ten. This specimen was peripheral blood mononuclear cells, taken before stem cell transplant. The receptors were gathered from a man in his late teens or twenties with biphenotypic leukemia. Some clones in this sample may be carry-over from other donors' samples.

Written as DNA, the CDR3 is TGTGCCAGCAGCACCGGGCCGGTCAACAATGAGCAGTTCTTC. It translates to CASSTGPVNNEQFF. V gene TRBV11-3 combines with J gene TRBJ2-1; D gene uncertain. Trimming cost V 5 bases and J 5 bases, with 13 bases left between them. CDR1 is SGHNT, CDR2 YENEEA, per germline. This CDR3 region has 14 residues.

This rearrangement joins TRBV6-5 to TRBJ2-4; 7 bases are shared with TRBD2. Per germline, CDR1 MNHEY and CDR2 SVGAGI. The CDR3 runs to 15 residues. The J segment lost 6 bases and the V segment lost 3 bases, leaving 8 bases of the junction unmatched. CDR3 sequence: CASSYASGKVNIQYF. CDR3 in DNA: TGTGCCAGCAGTTATGCCAGCGGGAAGGTAAACATTCAGTACTTC.

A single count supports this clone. The CDR3 is CASSVNGGGWEGYTF. The CDR3 region has the DNA TGTGCCAGCAGCGTAAATGGCGGCGGATGGGAGGGCTACACCTTC. The chain couples TRBV9 to TRBJ1-2; D call uncertain. V shed 1 base and J shed 8 bases, with 18 bases lying between them. Germline V gives CDR1 SGDLS, CDR2 YYNGEE. There are 15 residues in the CDR3.

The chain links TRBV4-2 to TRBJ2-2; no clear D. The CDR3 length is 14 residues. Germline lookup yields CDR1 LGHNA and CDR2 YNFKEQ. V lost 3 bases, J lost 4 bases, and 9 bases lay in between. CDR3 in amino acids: CASSHGLTTGELFF. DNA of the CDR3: TGTGCCAGCAGCCACGGGCTAACCACCGGGGAGCTGTTTTTT.

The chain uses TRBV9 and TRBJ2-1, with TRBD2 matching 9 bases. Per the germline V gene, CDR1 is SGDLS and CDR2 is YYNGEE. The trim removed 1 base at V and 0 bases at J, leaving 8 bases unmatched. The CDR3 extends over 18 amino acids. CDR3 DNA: TGTGCCAGCAGCGTATCGGGCGGGGGGGACAGCTCCTACAATGAGCAGTTCTTC. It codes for CASSVSGGGDSSYNEQFF.

CDR3 DNA: TGCGCCAGCAGCCGTACTAGCGGGGTGGGACGCGAGCAGTACTTC. Its translation: CASSRTSGVGREQYF. The chain recombines TRBV4-3 with TRBJ2-7; 10 bases map to TRBD2. V lost 4 bases, J lost 6 bases, and 9 bases stayed unmatched. This CDR3 region has 15 residues. Germline-derived CDR1 and CDR2 are LGHNA and YSLEER.

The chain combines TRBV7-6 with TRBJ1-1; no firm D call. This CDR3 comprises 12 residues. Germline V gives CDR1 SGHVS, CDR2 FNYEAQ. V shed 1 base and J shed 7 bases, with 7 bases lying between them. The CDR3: CASSLGGNEAFF. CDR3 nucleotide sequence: TGTGCCAGCAGCTTAGGTGGGAATGAAGCTTTCTTT. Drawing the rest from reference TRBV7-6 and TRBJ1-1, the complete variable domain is GAGVSQSPRYKVTKRGQDVALRCDPISGHVSLYWYRQALGQGPEFLTYFNYEAQQDKSGLPNDRFSAERPEGSISTLTIQRTEQRDSAMYRCASSLGGNEAFFGQGTRLTVV.

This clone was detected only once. The CDR3 reads CASRRGAYNEQFF. As DNA, the CDR3 is TGTGCCAGCCGAAGGGGGGCCTACAATGAGCAGTTCTTC. The rearrangement joins TRBV27 to TRBJ2-1, with D perhaps assigned TRBD1 or TRBD2 (6 bases each). Trimming cost V 8 bases and J 2 bases, with 10 bases left between them. CDR3 length equals 13 residues. In germline, CDR1 is MNHEY, CDR2 SMNVEV (reference sequence).

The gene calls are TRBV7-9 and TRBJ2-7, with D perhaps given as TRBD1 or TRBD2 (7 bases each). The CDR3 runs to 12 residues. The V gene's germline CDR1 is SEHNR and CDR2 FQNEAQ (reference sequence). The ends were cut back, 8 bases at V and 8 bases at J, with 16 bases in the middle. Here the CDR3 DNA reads TGTGCCAGCGGACCAGGGGGGGGAAAGCAGTACTTC. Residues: CASGPGGGKQYF.

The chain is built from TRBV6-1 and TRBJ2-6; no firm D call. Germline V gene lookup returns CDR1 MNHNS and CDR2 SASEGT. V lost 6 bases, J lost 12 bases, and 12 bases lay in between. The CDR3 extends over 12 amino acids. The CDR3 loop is CASSPPPRVLTF. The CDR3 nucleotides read TGTGCCAGCAGCCCCCCACCTCGCGTCCTGACTTTC.

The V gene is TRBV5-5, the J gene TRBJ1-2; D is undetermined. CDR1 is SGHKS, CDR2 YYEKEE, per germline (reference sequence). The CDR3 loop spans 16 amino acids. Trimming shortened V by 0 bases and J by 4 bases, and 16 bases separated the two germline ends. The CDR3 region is CASSLEGSRVGYGYTF. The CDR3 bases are TGTGCCAGCAGCTTGGAGGGCTCTCGGGTAGGCTATGGCTACACCTTC.

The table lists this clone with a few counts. This CDR3 is CASSMRGVWPQHF. CDR3 DNA: TGTGCCAGTAGTATGAGGGGGGTTTGGCCCCAGCATTTT. This chain links TRBV19 with TRBJ1-5; tentative D call: TRBD1 (6 bases). Germline assignment: CDR1 LNHDA and CDR2 SQIVND (reference sequence). The V end was cut by 3 bases, the J end by 9 bases, with 12 bases between. The CDR3 runs 13 residues.

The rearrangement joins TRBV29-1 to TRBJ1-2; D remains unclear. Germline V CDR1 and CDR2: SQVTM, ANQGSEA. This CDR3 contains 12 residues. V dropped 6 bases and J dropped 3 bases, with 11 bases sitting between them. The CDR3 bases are TGCAGCGTGGCTACCTGGGACTATGGCTACACCTTC. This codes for CSVATWDYGYTF.

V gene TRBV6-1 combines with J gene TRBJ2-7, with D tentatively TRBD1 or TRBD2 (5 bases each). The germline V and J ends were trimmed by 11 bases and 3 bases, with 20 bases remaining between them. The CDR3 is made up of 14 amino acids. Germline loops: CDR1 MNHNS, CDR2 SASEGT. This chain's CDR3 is CAGATGTVNYEQYF. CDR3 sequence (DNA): TGTGCCGGCGCGACCGGGACCGTAAACTACGAGCAGTACTTC.

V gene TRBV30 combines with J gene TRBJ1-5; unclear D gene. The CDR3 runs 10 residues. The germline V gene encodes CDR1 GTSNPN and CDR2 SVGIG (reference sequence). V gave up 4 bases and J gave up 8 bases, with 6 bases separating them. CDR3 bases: TGTGCCTGGAATTTCGAGCCCCAGCATTTT. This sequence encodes CAWNFEPQHF.

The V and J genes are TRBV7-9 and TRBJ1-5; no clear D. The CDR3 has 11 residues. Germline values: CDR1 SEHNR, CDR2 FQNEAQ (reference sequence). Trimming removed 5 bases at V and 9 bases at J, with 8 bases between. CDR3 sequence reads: CASSADGPQHF. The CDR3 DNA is TGTGCCAGCAGCGCTGATGGGCCCCAGCATTTT.

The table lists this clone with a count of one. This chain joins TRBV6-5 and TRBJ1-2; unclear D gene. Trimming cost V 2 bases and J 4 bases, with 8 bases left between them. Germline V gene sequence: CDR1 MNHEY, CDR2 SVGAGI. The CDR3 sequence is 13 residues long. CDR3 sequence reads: CASSYTPTYGYTF. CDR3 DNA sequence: TGTGCCAGCAGTTACACACCCACCTATGGCTACACCTTC.

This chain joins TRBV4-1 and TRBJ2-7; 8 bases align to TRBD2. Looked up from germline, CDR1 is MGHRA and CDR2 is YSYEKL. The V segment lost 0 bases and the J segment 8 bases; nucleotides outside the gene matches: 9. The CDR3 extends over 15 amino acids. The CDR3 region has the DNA TGCGCCAGCAGCCAAGATAGAGGGGGACTAGTCCAGCAGTACTTC. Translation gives CASSQDRGGLVQQYF.

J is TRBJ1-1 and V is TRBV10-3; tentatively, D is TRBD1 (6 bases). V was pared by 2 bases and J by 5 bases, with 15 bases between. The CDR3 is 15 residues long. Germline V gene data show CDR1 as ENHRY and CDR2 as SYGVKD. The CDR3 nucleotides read TGTGCCATCAGTGAGGCGACAGGTAGGACGACTGAAGCTTTCTTT. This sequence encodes CAISEATGRTTEAFF.

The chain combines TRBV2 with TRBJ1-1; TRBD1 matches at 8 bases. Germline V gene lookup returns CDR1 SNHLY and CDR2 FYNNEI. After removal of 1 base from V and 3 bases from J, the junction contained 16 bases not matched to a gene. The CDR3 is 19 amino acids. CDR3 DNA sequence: TGTGCCAGCAGTGAAGTGGGTGCAGGGGGCGCTGGGTTCGACACTGAAGCTTTCTTT. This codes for CASSEVGAGGAGFDTEAFF. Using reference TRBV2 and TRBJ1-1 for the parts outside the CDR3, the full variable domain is EPEVTQTPSHQVTQMGQEVILRCVPISNHLYFYWYRQILGQKVEFLVSFYNNEISEKSEIFDDQFSVERPDGSNFTLKIRSTKLEDSAMYFCASSEVGAGGAGFDTEAFFGQGTRLTVV.

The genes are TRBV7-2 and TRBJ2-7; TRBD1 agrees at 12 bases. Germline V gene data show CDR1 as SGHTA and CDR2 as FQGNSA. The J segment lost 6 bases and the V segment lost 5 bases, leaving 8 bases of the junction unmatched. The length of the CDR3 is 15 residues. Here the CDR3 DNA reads TGTGCCAGCAGCAACCTGGGACAGGGGGCCGTCGAGCAGTACTTC. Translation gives CASSNLGQGAVEQYF.

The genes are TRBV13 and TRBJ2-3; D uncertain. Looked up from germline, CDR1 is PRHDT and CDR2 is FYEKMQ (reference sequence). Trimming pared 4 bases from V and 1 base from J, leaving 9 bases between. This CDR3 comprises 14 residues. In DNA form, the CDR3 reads TGTGCCAGCAGCTCCGGTCTAGGCACAGATACGCAGTATTTT. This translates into CASSSGLGTDTQYF.

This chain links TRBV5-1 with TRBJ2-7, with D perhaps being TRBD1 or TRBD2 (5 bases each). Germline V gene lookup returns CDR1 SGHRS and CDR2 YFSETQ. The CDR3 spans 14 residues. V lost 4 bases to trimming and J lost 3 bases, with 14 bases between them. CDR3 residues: CASSPGRGVYEQYF. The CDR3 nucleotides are TGCGCCAGCAGCCCAGGTAGGGGAGTCTACGAGCAGTACTTC. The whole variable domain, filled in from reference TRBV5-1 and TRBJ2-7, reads KAGVTQTPRYLIKTRGQQVTLSCSPISGHRSVSWYQQTPGQGLQFLFEYFSETQRNKGNFPGRFSGRQFSNSRSEMNVSTLELGDSALYLCASSPGRGVYEQYFGPGTRLTVT.

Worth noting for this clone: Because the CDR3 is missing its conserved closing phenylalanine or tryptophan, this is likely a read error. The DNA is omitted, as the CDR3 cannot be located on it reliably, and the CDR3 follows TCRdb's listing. This CDR3 is CASSCSPRV. This sequence joins TRBV5-6 and TRBJ1-1. The CDR3 comprises 9 residues, both ends counted. In germline, CDR1 is SGHDT, CDR2 YYEEEE.

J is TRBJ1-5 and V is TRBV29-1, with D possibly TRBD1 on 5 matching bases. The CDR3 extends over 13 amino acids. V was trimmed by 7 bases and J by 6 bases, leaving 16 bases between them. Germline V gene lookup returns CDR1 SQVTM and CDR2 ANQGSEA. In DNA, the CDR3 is TGCAGCGCGAGCAGGGATGGATTTCAGCCCCAGCATTTT. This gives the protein CSASRDGFQPQHF. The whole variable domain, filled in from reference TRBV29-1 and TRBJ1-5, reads SAVISQKPSRDICQRGTSLTIQCQVDSQVTMMFWYRQQPGQSLTLIATANQGSEATYESGFVIDKFPISRPNLTFSTLTVSNMSPEDSSIYLCSASRDGFQPQHFGDGTRLSIL.

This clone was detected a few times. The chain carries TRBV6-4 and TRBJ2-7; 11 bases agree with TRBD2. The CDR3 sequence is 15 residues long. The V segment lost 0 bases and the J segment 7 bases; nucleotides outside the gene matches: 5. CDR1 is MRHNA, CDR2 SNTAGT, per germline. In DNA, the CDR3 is TGTGCCAGCAGTGACTCCGTAGCGGGAGGGAGGGAGCAGTACTTC. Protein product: CASSDSVAGGREQYF.

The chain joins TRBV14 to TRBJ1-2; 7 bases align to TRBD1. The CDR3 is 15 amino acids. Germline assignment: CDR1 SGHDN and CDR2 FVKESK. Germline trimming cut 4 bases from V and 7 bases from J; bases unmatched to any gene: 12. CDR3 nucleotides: TGTGCCAGCAGCCCTATCGGACAGGTTGGCTCTGGCTACACCTTC. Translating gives CASSPIGQVGSGYTF.

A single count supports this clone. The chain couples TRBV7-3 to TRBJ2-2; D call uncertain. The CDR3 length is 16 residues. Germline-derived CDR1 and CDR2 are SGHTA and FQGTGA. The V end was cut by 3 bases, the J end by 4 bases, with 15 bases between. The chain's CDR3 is CASSFRTEDGTGELFF. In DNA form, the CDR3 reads TGTGCCAGCAGCTTTCGGACCGAGGACGGCACCGGGGAGCTGTTTTTT. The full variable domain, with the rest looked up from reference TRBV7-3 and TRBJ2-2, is GAGVSQTPSNKVTEKGKYVELRCDPISGHTALYWYRQSLGQGPEFLIYFQGTGAADDSGLPNDRFFAVRPEGSVSTLKIQRTERGDSAVYLCASSFRTEDGTGELFFGEGSRLTVL.

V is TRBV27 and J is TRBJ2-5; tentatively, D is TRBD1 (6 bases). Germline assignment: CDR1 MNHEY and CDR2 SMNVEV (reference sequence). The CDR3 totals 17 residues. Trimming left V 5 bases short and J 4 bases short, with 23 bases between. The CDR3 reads CASSPVALRGWGETQYF. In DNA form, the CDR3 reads TGTGCCAGCAGTCCGGTGGCATTGAGGGGGTGGGGAGAGACCCAGTACTTC.

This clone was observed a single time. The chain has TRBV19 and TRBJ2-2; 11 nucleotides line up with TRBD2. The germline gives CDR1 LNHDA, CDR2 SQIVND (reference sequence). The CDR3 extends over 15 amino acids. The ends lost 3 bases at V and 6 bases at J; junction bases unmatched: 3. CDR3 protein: CASSMELAGAGELFF. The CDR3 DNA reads TGTGCCAGTAGTATGGAACTAGCGGGAGCCGGGGAGCTGTTTTTT.